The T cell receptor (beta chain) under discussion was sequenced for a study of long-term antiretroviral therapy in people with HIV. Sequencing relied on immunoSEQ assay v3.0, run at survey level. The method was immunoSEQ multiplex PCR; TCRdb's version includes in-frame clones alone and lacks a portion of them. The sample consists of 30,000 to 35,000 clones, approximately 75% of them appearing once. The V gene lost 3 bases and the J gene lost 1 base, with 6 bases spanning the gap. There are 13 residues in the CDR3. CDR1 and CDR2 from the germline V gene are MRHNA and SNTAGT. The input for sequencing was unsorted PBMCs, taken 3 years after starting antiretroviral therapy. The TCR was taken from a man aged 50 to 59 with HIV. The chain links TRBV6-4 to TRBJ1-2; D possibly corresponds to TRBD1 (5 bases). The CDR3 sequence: CASSEGLNYGYTF. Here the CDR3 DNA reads TGTGCCAGCAGTGAGGGGCTTAACTATGGCTACACCTTC.